One sample yielded the 29 T cell receptor beta chains listed below, sequenced in a study of Ad26.COV2.S vaccination and SARS-CoV-2 variants. This table comes from immunoSEQ multiplex PCR, and its TCRdb copy is limited to in-frame clones, with some not included. The sample consists of about 410,000 clones, more than 85% of them appearing once. This sample's treatment: around 19 received Ad26.COV2.S at low or high dose, single or two shots; 5 received placebo; per-sample allocation not given. The investigators took samples on day 63 after the first vaccine or placebo injection. This specimen was peripheral blood, taken in a trial of Ad26.COV2.S vaccine versus placebo. All receptors derive from a person between 18 and 65 years old who received the Ad26.COV2.S COVID-19 vaccine or a placebo.

J is TRBJ1-1 and V is TRBV19, with 9 bases lining up with TRBD1. There are 15 residues in the CDR3. CDR1 is LNHDA and CDR2 is SQIVND in the germline V gene (reference sequence). The J segment lost 7 bases and the V segment lost 6 bases, leaving 12 bases of the junction unmatched. As DNA, the CDR3 is TGTGCCAGTAGAATGTACACAGGGGGCGCGGGTGAAGCTTTCTTT. The encoded protein is CASRMYTGGAGEAFF.

The table lists this clone with a count of one. A junction boundary mismatches the germline segment, possibly from a read error. The chain combines TRBV7-7 with TRBJ1-3, with D unresolved. Germline values: CDR1 SSHAT, CDR2 FNYEAQ (reference sequence). The CDR3 runs 15 residues. This chain's CDR3 is CASSLAPGSGNTIYF. The CDR3 DNA reads as TGTGCTAGCAGCTTAGCCCCGGGCTCTGGAAACACCATATATTTT.

The genes are TRBV12-3 or TRBV12-4 and TRBJ1-4, with D unresolved. The CDR3 sequence is 12 residues long. V was cut by 5 bases and J by 10 bases, with 11 bases left in between. CDR3 nucleotide sequence: TGTGCCAGCAGTCCGGACGTAGTAAAACTGTTTTTT. Translation: CASSPDVVKLFF.

The rearrangement links TRBV25-1 to TRBJ1-6; 8 bases match TRBD1. CDR3 size: 15 residues. V lost 5 bases to trimming and J lost 1 base; unmatched junction nucleotides: 1. Germline assignment: CDR1 MGHDK and CDR2 SYGVNS. The CDR3: CASSTGGSYNSPLHF. For the CDR3, the DNA is TGTGCCAGCAGTACAGGGGGGTCCTATAATTCACCCCTCCACTTT.

The chain combines TRBV4-1 with TRBJ2-5; D not certain. Per the germline V gene, CDR1 is MGHRA and CDR2 is YSYEKL. The CDR3 extends over 14 amino acids. Trimming took 7 bases from V and 3 from J, leaving 15 bases between them. CDR3 bases: TGCGCCAGCACTCCCACCGGGTCGAAAGAGACCCAGTACTTC. It encodes CASTPTGSKETQYF.

This clone occurred once. The chain recombines TRBV13 with TRBJ2-5; no reliable D call. V lost 1 base, J lost 1 base, and 4 bases lay in between. The CDR3 loop spans 13 amino acids. The V gene's germline CDR1 is PRHDT and CDR2 FYEKMQ (reference sequence). Here the CDR3 DNA reads TGTGCCAGCAGCTTAGCCCCCCAAGAGACCCAGTACTTC. Its protein product is CASSLAPQETQYF.

The CDR3 coding sequence is TGTGATAACCGGGACAGTGACTATGGCTACACCTTC. Protein: CDNRDSDYGYTF. The rearrangement uses TRBV19 and TRBJ1-2, with TRBD1 matching 7 bases. The CDR3 is 12 amino acids. CDR1 and CDR2 (germline): LNHDA, SQIVND (reference sequence). Full variable domain (outside the CDR3, taken from reference TRBV19 and TRBJ1-2): DGGITQSPKYLFRKEGQNVTLSCEQNLNHDAMYWYRQDPGQGLRLIYYSQIVNDFQKGDIAEGYSVSREKKESFPLTVTSAQKNPTAFYLCDNRDSDYGYTFGSGTRLTVV.

This chain joins TRBV29-1 and TRBJ1-4, with TRBD1 as a possible D gene (5 bases). V lost 4 bases and J 7 bases, leaving 10 bases between the germline ends. The CDR3 is 12 residues long. The germline V gene has CDR1 SQVTM and CDR2 ANQGSEA. CDR3 loop: CSVGQGGEKLFF. The DNA for the CDR3 is TGCAGCGTTGGGCAGGGTGGTGAAAAACTGTTTTTT.

This rearrangement joins TRBV5-5 to TRBJ1-6; TRBD1 might be the D (6 bases). Germline values: CDR1 SGHKS, CDR2 YYEKEE (reference sequence). The CDR3 runs to 14 residues. V lost 4 bases and J 10 bases, leaving 15 bases between the germline ends. For the CDR3, the DNA is TGTGCCAGCAGCGGGACGGGGGCTCCCTCACCCCTCCACTTT. Its protein is CASSGTGAPSPLHF.

The CDR3 region is CASGGVSGNTIYF. CDR3 bases: TGTGCCAGCGGGGGAGTGTCTGGAAACACCATATATTTT. This sequence joins TRBV5-6 and TRBJ1-3, with D maybe TRBD1 (5 bases). This CDR3 contains 13 residues. Germline loops: CDR1 SGHDT, CDR2 YYEEEE. The V gene lost 7 bases and the J gene lost 1 base, with 9 bases spanning the gap.

The DNA of the CDR3 is TGTGCCAGCTCAGAGACCCCCTCTGGGGCCAACGTCCTGACTTTC. Protein: CASSETPSGANVLTF. The chain has TRBV18 and TRBJ2-6; D is ambiguous. This CDR3 spans 15 amino acids. V lost 5 bases, J lost 0 bases, and 8 bases lay in between. Per the germline V gene, CDR1 is KGHSH and CDR2 is LQKENI.

This chain uses TRBV7-9 with TRBJ2-1, with 8 bases lining up with TRBD2. Germline assignment: CDR1 SEHNR and CDR2 FQNEAQ (reference sequence). This CDR3 comprises 15 residues. V dropped 1 base and J dropped 6; count of bases not matched to a gene: 5. In DNA form, the CDR3 reads TGTGCCAGCAGCTTAGATACTAGCGGCACCAATGAGCAGTTCTTC. Its translation: CASSLDTSGTNEQFF.

This clone was detected a few times. The CDR3 coding sequence is TGTGCCAGTAGCCGGCAACTAGCGGGGGGATACAATGAGCAGTTCTTC. Protein sequence: CASSRQLAGGYNEQFF. V is TRBV19 and J is TRBJ2-1; 12 positions agree with TRBD2. Germline CDR1 is LNHDA and CDR2 is SQIVND (reference sequence). The CDR3 is 16 amino acids. Losses at the gene ends were 6 bases for V and 4 bases for J; bases not matched to a gene: 7.

The chain recombines TRBV14 with TRBJ1-2; D gene uncertain. This CDR3 comprises 14 residues. V was trimmed by 4 bases and J by 4 bases, leaving 13 bases between them. Per the germline V gene, CDR1 is SGHDN and CDR2 is FVKESK. CDR3 DNA sequence: TGTGCCAGCAGCCCTGCGAGGGCCGGCTATGGCTACACCTTC. Translation gives CASSPARAGYGYTF. Based on the CDR3 plus reference TRBV14 and TRBJ1-2, the full variable domain is EAGVTQFPSHSVIEKGQTVTLRCDPISGHDNLYWYRRVMGKEIKFLLHFVKESKQDESGMPNNRFLAERTGGTYSTLKVQPAELEDSGVYFCASSPARAGYGYTFGSGTRLTVV.

V is TRBV2 and J is TRBJ2-7, with 7 bases fitting TRBD2. The length of the CDR3 is 14 residues. V lost 4 bases, J lost 7 bases, and 10 bases stayed unmatched. CDR1 is SNHLY, CDR2 FYNNEI, per germline. The CDR3 is CASSGTGGYLEQYF. In DNA, the CDR3 is TGTGCCAGCAGTGGGACGGGGGGATACCTAGAGCAGTACTTC.

The V and J genes are TRBV7-6 and TRBJ2-7; 9 bases line up with TRBD1. The CDR3 totals 16 residues. Germline trimming cut 5 bases from V and 3 bases from J; bases unmatched to any gene: 11. The germline gives CDR1 SGHVS, CDR2 FNYEAQ. CDR3 protein: CASSHGWGDRVYEQYF. CDR3 nucleotide sequence: TGTGCCAGCAGCCATGGTTGGGGGGACAGGGTCTACGAGCAGTACTTC.

V is TRBV5-3 and J is TRBJ2-7, with 9 positions matching TRBD1. TRBV5-3 is known as an ORF, though its function is uncertain. With V trimmed by 4 bases and J by 6 bases, 17 bases remained unmatched. This CDR3 has 17 residues. The CDR3 DNA reads as TGTGCCAGAAGCGACCCAAAAACCCGGGACAGGGCAGCCGAGCAGTACTTC. Translation gives CARSDPKTRDRAAEQYF.

V gene TRBV3-1 (or the pseudogene TRBV3-2) combines with J gene TRBJ2-3, with D unresolved. Looked up from germline, CDR1 is LGHDT and CDR2 is YNNKEL (reference sequence). CDR3 size: 18 residues. Deletions cut 0 bases from V and 1 base from J, with 17 bases between. This chain's CDR3 is CASSQDFSTVGGTDTQYF. The CDR3 DNA reads TGTGCCAGCAGCCAAGATTTTTCGACGGTTGGGGGCACAGATACGCAGTATTTT.

V usage is TRBV19 and J usage is TRBJ2-5, with TRBD2 as a possible D gene (6 bases). CDR1 LNHDA and CDR2 SQIVND come from the germline V gene (reference sequence). This CDR3 comprises 15 residues. The V end was cut by 4 bases, the J end by 3 bases, with 15 bases between. CDR3 bases: TGTGCCAGTAGTACCCTGGAGGGGTGGAAAGAGACCCAGTACTTC. Encoded protein: CASSTLEGWKETQYF.

This clone was seen once. This rearrangement joins TRBV28 to TRBJ1-3; no definite D call. Germline V gene sequence: CDR1 MDHEN, CDR2 SYDVKM. The CDR3 loop spans 17 amino acids. Trimming stripped 8 bases from V and 3 bases from J, with 23 bases between. The CDR3 protein is CASSKAGVPRVGNTIYF. In nucleotides, the CDR3 is TGTGCCAGCTCCAAGGCGGGAGTCCCTCGGGTTGGAAACACCATATATTTT.

The V call is TRBV6-1, the J call TRBJ2-5; D unresolved. Germline CDR1 and CDR2: MNHNS and SASEGT. This CDR3 comprises 15 residues. Between the trimmed V and J ends, which lost 0 bases and 0 bases, there was a span of 8 bases. The CDR3 reads CASSEAGTDQETQYF. The CDR3 DNA sequence: TGTGCCAGCAGTGAAGCAGGAACAGACCAAGAGACCCAGTACTTC.

The chain carries TRBV7-6 and TRBJ1-2, with D possibly TRBD1 on 5 matching bases. The V end lost 5 bases, the J end lost 6 bases, and 13 bases lay between the germline ends. The CDR3 is 13 residues long. The V gene's germline CDR1 is SGHVS and CDR2 FNYEAQ. The CDR3 here is CASSPLGGDGYTF. The CDR3 nucleotides read TGTGCCAGCAGCCCATTGGGAGGGGATGGCTACACCTTC.

The chain joins TRBV7-9 to TRBJ1-1; D is unclear. The CDR3 runs 12 residues. The ends were cut back, 1 base at V and 8 bases at J, with 8 bases in the middle. CDR1 and CDR2 from the germline V gene are SEHNR and FQNEAQ (reference sequence). The CDR3 here is CASSLEGREAFF. The CDR3 DNA follows: TGTGCCAGCAGCTTAGAAGGTAGGGAAGCTTTCTTT.

This clone was observed once. The J gene is TRBJ1-3, the V gene TRBV9, with D unclear. The CDR3 contains 14 residues. V was shortened by 4 bases and J by 1 base, with 9 bases between the two germline ends. CDR1 is SGDLS, CDR2 YYNGEE, per germline. CDR3 loop: CASSPYGSGNTIYF. The CDR3 DNA is TGTGCCAGCAGCCCGTACGGTTCTGGAAACACCATATATTTT.

The CDR3 is CASRPATALGVYGYTF. The CDR3 DNA sequence: TGTGCCAGCAGACCTGCCACCGCCCTAGGAGTCTATGGCTACACCTTC. The chain recombines TRBV5-4 with TRBJ1-2; D unresolved. Germline lookup yields CDR1 SGHNT and CDR2 YYREEE (reference sequence). This CDR3 has 16 amino acids. Between the trimmed V and J ends, which lost 5 bases and 4 bases, there was a span of 21 bases.

The chain has TRBV7-8 and TRBJ2-7; 7 bases map to TRBD1. Trimming cost V 2 bases and J 3 bases; bases outside gene matches: 7. Germline CDR1 SGHVS, CDR2 FQNEAQ. This CDR3 has 15 residues. CDR3 DNA: TGTGCCAGCAGCTTACTCTCCCAGGGGGACTACGAGCAGTACTTC. This gives the protein CASSLLSQGDYEQYF.

In DNA, the CDR3 is TGCGCCAGCAGCCCGGATGGGGGCCTCCGAGGGGGCTACACCTTC. Translation: CASSPDGGLRGGYTF. The chain joins TRBV5-1 to TRBJ1-2; tentative D call: TRBD1 (6 bases). Germline values: CDR1 SGHRS, CDR2 YFSETQ. The CDR3 is made up of 15 amino acids. V lost 4 bases and J lost 8, with 21 bases in between.

This chain connects TRBV7-9 to TRBJ2-2, with a tentative D call TRBD1 (5 bases). Trimming shortened V by 5 bases and J by 3 bases, and 7 bases separated the two germline ends. The CDR3 loop spans 13 amino acids. CDR1 is SEHNR, CDR2 FQNEAQ, per germline (reference sequence). The CDR3 DNA sequence: TGTGCCAGCAGCAAGACAGACACCGGGGAGCTGTTTTTT. It codes for CASSKTDTGELFF.

This clone has more than one count but fewer than ten. The chain carries TRBV5-1 and TRBJ1-1; D is possibly TRBD1 (5 bases). This CDR3 is built from 13 residues. Trimming removed 0 bases from V and 6 bases from J, with 9 bases in between. Per the germline V gene, CDR1 is SGHRS and CDR2 is YFSETQ. CDR3 sequence reads: CASSLDDRAEAFF. DNA of the CDR3: TGCGCCAGCAGCTTGGACGACAGAGCTGAAGCTTTCTTT. Filled out from reference TRBV5-1 and TRBJ1-1, the complete variable domain reads KAGVTQTPRYLIKTRGQQVTLSCSPISGHRSVSWYQQTPGQGLQFLFEYFSETQRNKGNFPGRFSGRQFSNSRSEMNVSTLELGDSALYLCASSLDDRAEAFFGQGTRLTVV.